This T cell receptor beta chain stems from a study of blood T cell repertoires in COVID-19. Produced via immunoSEQ multiplex PCR; TCRdb's table is partial and in-frame only. The sample consists of about 54,000 clones, approximately 90% of them appearing once. Per the germline V gene, CDR1 is SGHNT and CDR2 is YYREEE (reference sequence). The J segment lost 2 bases and the V segment lost 3 bases, leaving 3 bases of the junction unmatched. This CDR3 region has 15 residues. The chain carries TRBV5-4 and TRBJ2-7, with TRBD1 identical over 12 bases. The TCR sequence derives from a man aged 50-60 years with acute or convalescent COVID-19. Source material: peripheral blood. CDR3 DNA sequence: TGTGCCAGCAGCTCGGGACAGGGGGCCACCTACGAGCAGTACTTC. It yields the protein CASSSGQGATYEQYF.